The present T cell receptor beta chain was sequenced within a study of control samples from healthy donors and cancer patients. Germline trimming cut 6 bases from V and 0 bases from J; bases unmatched to any gene: 8. The V gene's germline CDR1 is KGHSH and CDR2 LQKENI. The CDR3 has 16 residues. Measured with immunoSEQ multiplex PCR; TCRdb has only the in-frame clones, and not every one. The sample holds about 6,700 clones; around 75% are singletons and the top ten take more than 15%. The sequencing sample was made of formalin-fixed, paraffin-embedded tissue. The V call is TRBV18, the J call TRBJ1-5; 7 bases agree with TRBD1. This clonotype was sampled from a male donor with melanoma. The CDR3 here is CASSPDRENSNQPQHF. The CDR3 DNA reads TGTGCCAGCTCCCCCGACAGGGAAAATAGCAATCAGCCCCAGCATTTT.